The sequence of this TCR beta chain was determined in a study of T cell repertoires in ileal Crohn's disease (dated by TCRdb to the late 2010s). Regarding the complete study: At the time of surgery, about a third of patients were active smokers, and the median duration of disease was about 8.5 years. Every patient underwent surgery because of a complication, which was stricturing disease in 61% and penetrating disease in about 40%. Postoperative therapy was given to about half of the patients, with thiopurines administered to approximately twelve patients and anti-TNF agents administered to about 20 patients. A prospective multicentre cohort supplied the 57 Crohn's disease patients whose TCR repertoires were analysed. Running in parallel with the study was a multicentre cohort set up to find predictors of early endoscopic recurrence following ileocolonic resection. Endoscopic postoperative recurrence was defined as a Rutgeerts score above i0. A total of about 170 mucosal samples from 60 or so patients were sequenced, collected from several sites on the surgical specimen and at postoperative endoscopy. Beyond this particular receptor, the publication reports: Only a subgroup of patients, of unstated size, had their mucosal CD4 and CD8 T cells sorted and sequenced. Higher percentages of high-frequency clones at the time of surgery were linked to endoscopic recurrence, and every patient with clonality above 26.8% (18/57) had recurrence. Compared with CD4 T cells, sorted CD8 T cells contained more high-frequency clones, which suggests that the mucosal expansions were mostly CD8. Patients who were active smokers at surgery had a significantly higher proportion of clonal expansions than non-smokers (roughly 27% vs 19%, p=0.02).

To be eligible, patients had to be adults with ileal or ileocolonic Crohn's disease and an indication for ileocolonic resection. Whole ileal mucosal biopsies were stored frozen at -80°C before DNA extraction. Genomic DNA was isolated from frozen whole biopsies using a TRizol-based method, and the DNA was quantified with a NanoDrop 2000 spectrophotometer. Trimmed from V: 4 bases; trimmed from J: 3 bases; junction bases lacking a gene match: 4. From its cysteine to its phenylalanine, the CDR3 spans 15 amino acids. Of the read, only the CDR3 DNA is kept; its 45 bases are in frame from base 1. In the germline V gene, CDR1 corresponds to SGHDT and CDR2 to YYEEEE. For commercial TCRB immunosequencing, about 500 nanograms of biopsy DNA were submitted for each sample. CDR3 regions were amplified from genomic DNA by Adaptive Biotechnology using a two-step, amplification bias-controlled multiplex PCR. The first PCR used primers for every V and J gene segment; the second PCR added barcodes and Illumina adapters. CDR3 libraries were sequenced on an Illumina instrument. The paper's processing steps were these. Vendor-provided pipelines were combined with custom analysis of raw data in R/Bioconductor under R version 3.3.0. Clonality, which ranges from 0 to 1, was calculated as the inverse of the normalised Shannon entropy across all productive clones. High-frequency clones were defined as the share of the repertoire taken up by the top 100 clones, keeping only clones that passed a 95% confidence test. The Simpson index measured repertoire diversity, and the Morisita-Horn index measured overlap between samples. TCRdb's version of the immuneACCESS table is confined to in-frame rearrangements and falls short of the full clone set. An unresolved V gene accounts for under half of the shortfall where checked; the remainder is of unknown origin. The DNA was the basis for D and trimming; V, J and clone size are from that table. This sample holds under 2,500 clones; 80% to 95% were observed only once. The ten largest account for roughly 3.1% of the sample.

Note on this clone: Its antigen is not yet known. Per-nucleotide qualities are absent, and no much larger clonotype sits a single base away.

The chain was built from TRBV5-6 and TRBJ2-3; 11 of the junction bases match TRBD2. What was sequenced was ileal tissue. This TCR was sampled from an adult with Crohn's disease. The nucleotide sequence reads TGTGCCAGCAGCCCTCTAGCGGGGGGAACAGATACGCAGTATTTT. The translation is CASSPLAGGTDTQYF.